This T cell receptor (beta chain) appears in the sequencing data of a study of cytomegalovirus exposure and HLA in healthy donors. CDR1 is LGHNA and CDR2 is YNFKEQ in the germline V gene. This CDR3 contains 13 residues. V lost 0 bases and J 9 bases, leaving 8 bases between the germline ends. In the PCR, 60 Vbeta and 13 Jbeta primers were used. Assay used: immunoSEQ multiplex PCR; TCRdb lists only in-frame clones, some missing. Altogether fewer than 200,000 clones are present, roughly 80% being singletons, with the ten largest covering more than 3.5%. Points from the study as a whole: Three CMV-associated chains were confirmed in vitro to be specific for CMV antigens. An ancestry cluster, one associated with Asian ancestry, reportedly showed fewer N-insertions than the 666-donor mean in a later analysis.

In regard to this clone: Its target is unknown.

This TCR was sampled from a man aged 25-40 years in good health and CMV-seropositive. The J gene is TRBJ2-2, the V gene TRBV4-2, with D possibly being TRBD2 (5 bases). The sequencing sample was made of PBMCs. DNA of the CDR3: TGTGCCAGCAGCCAAGATCGAGGGTGGGAGCTGTTTTTT. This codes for CASSQDRGWELFF.